The source of this TCR beta chain is a study of T cells after yellow fever vaccination. Study-wide results and limits: There was a possibility that FACS-sorted repertoires contained abundant clonotypes contaminating from the bulk population. Among primary-vaccination clones, most reappeared after the booster, at 96% for CD4 and 88% for CD8.

TCRdb reprocessed the 5' RACE reads with MiXCR, giving one entry per CDR3 protein. There are 300,000 to 450,000 distinct CDR3 sequences in the sample; about 6.2% occur only once, and 15% lies in the top ten. The V end lost 7 bases, the J end lost 2 bases, and 13 bases lay between the germline ends. Germline CDR1 and CDR2: DFQATT and SNEGSKA (reference sequence). There are 13 residues in the CDR3. This clonotype appeared a few times. Its antigen remains unknown. The TCR was taken from a man aged 25-45 years who received the YFV17D yellow fever vaccine. The input for sequencing was PBMCs, taken 5 days after the yellow fever booster vaccination. The V and J genes are TRBV20-1 and TRBJ2-3; D not resolved. CDR3 nucleotide sequence: TGCAGTGTCCCGGACGAACTCACAGATACGCAGTATTTT. Protein sequence: CSVPDELTDTQYF.